These 20 T cell receptor beta chains were all obtained from the same sample, sequenced in a study of early T cells in non-severe SARS-CoV-2 infection. TCRdb reprocessed the 5' RACE reads via MiXCR and lists one record per CDR3 protein. The table lists some 71,000 distinct CDR3 sequences, around 10% of them singletons. This specimen consisted of whole blood, obtained at baseline. Source of these receptors: an adult who was a healthcare worker with PCR-confirmed SARS-CoV-2 infection or an uninfected control (not recorded which).

This clonotype was seen only a few times. The chain carries TRBV3-1 and TRBJ2-2, with TRBD2 identical over 7 bases. Germline CDR1 is LGHDT and CDR2 is YNNKEL (reference sequence). The CDR3 runs 15 residues. V was clipped by 4 bases and J by 4 bases; unmatched bases: 6. The CDR3 protein is CASSPLASGTGELFF. The CDR3 bases are TGTGCCAGCAGCCCCTTGGCTAGCGGCACCGGGGAGCTGTTTTTT.

This clonotype was picked up many times. The chain joins TRBV11-3 to TRBJ1-2; no clear D. CDR1 and CDR2 (germline): SGHNT, YENEEA. Between the trimmed V and J ends, which lost 3 bases and 4 bases, there was a span of 6 bases. The CDR3 covers 12 residues. The CDR3 is CASSFSTYGYTF. CDR3 in DNA: TGTGCCAGCAGCTTCTCCACCTATGGCTACACCTTC.

The V and J genes are TRBV3-1 and TRBJ2-3, with D possibly matching TRBD1 (7 bases). Trimming pared 5 bases from V and 2 bases from J, leaving 14 bases between. Germline V CDR1 and CDR2: LGHDT, YNNKEL (reference sequence). The CDR3 covers 15 residues. CDR3: CASSAGGRITDTQYF. CDR3 sequence (DNA): TGTGCCAGCAGCGCAGGGGGGCGGATCACAGATACGCAGTATTTT.

The J gene is TRBJ2-3, the V gene TRBV27, with 7 bases matching TRBD2. Unmatched junction bases numbered 16, after V lost 5 bases and J lost 8 bases. CDR3 size: 16 residues. Germline V gene data show CDR1 as MNHEY and CDR2 as SMNVEV (reference sequence). In nucleotides, the CDR3 is TGTGCCAGCAGTCCTAGGGGAGGGACCCTCACCGGTACGCAGTATTTT. The encoded protein is CASSPRGGTLTGTQYF.

The chain joins TRBV10-3 to TRBJ2-1; the match to TRBD2 covers 7 bases. This CDR3 contains 14 residues. Germline V lookup: CDR1 ENHRY, CDR2 SYGVKD. V shed 8 bases, J shed 7 bases, and the junction held 11 bases outside the gene matches. The CDR3 reads CAILSGDPGNEQFF. CDR3 nucleotides: TGTGCCATCCTGAGCGGGGACCCTGGGAATGAGCAGTTCTTC.

The chain recombines TRBV5-1 with TRBJ2-3; 7 bases agree with TRBD1. Germline trimming cut 0 bases from V and 6 bases from J; bases unmatched to any gene: 4. Per the germline V gene, CDR1 is SGHRS and CDR2 is YFSETQ. The CDR3 sequence is 14 residues long. The CDR3: CASSLEGAEDTQYF. The DNA of the CDR3 is TGCGCCAGCAGCTTGGAGGGGGCAGAGGATACGCAGTATTTT.

There are many counts of this clonotype. This chain joins TRBV6-6 and TRBJ2-2; D gene unclear. V lost 0 bases, J lost 5 bases, and 1 base lay in between. This CDR3 has 12 residues. In germline, CDR1 is MNHNY, CDR2 SVGAGI (reference sequence). The CDR3 spells CASSYSTGELFF. The CDR3 bases are TGTGCCAGCAGTTACTCGACCGGGGAGCTGTTTTTT.

This clonotype was seen many times. V usage is TRBV6-2 or TRBV6-3 and J usage is TRBJ2-1, with 10 bases fitting TRBD2. J was trimmed by 2 bases and V by 5 bases; bases with no gene match: 6. The CDR3 contains 16 residues. Germline V gene lookup returns CDR1 MNHEY and CDR2 SVGEGT. The CDR3 region is CASSGASGRPYNEQFF. The DNA of the CDR3 is TGTGCCAGCAGTGGGGCTAGCGGGAGACCCTACAATGAGCAGTTCTTC.

The table lists this clonotype with a few counts. CDR3 nucleotides: TGCAGCGCCGGGCAGGGGGCCAGCGGCTACACCTTC. Translating it yields CSAGQGASGYTF. This chain joins TRBV29-1 and TRBJ1-2; TRBD1 matches 8 bases. Germline CDR1 SQVTM, CDR2 ANQGSEA. J gave up 8 bases and V 7 bases, and 9 bases lay outside the gene matches. The CDR3 spans 12 residues.

This clonotype came up many times. The V gene is TRBV2, the J gene TRBJ1-2, with TRBD1 matching over 10 bases. Unmatched junction bases numbered 3, after V lost 4 bases and J lost 4 bases. The germline V gene has CDR1 SNHLY and CDR2 FYNNEI. This CDR3 spans 14 amino acids. CDR3 bases: TGTGCCAGCAGTGGGGACAGGGGAGGCTATGGCTACACCTTC. Translated: CASSGDRGGYGYTF. Full variable domain (missing parts from reference TRBV2 and TRBJ1-2): EPEVTQTPSHQVTQMGQEVILRCVPISNHLYFYWYRQILGQKVEFLVSFYNNEISEKSEIFDDQFSVERPDGSNFTLKIRSTKLEDSAMYFCASSGDRGGYGYTFGSGTRLTVV.

This clonotype has at least ten counts. The V call is TRBV5-1, the J call TRBJ1-4, with unresolved D. V was shortened by 0 bases and J by 7 bases, with 7 bases between the two germline ends. From germline, CDR1 is SGHRS and CDR2 YFSETQ. The CDR3 is made up of 13 amino acids. CDR3 nucleotides: TGCGCCAGCAGCTTGGAAAGTAGTGAAAAACTGTTTTTT. This encodes CASSLESSEKLFF.

This clonotype has only a few counts. The rearrangement links TRBV5-4 to TRBJ2-1; D tentatively fits TRBD1 or TRBD2 (5 bases each). The V and J ends lost 4 bases and 4 bases respectively, with 15 bases between them. The CDR3 length is 15 residues. Germline loops: CDR1 SGHNT, CDR2 YYREEE (reference sequence). The CDR3 region has the DNA TGTGCCAGCAGCCCTACCGGGACGGTGTACAATGAGCAGTTCTTC. As protein: CASSPTGTVYNEQFF. The full variable domain, completed using reference TRBV5-4 and TRBJ2-1, is ETGVTQSPTHLIKTRGQQVTLRCSSQSGHNTVSWYQQALGQGPQFIFQYYREEENGRGNFPPRFSGLQFPNYSSELNVNALELDDSALYLCASSPTGTVYNEQFFGPGTRLTVL.

For the CDR3, the DNA is TGTGCCAGCAGCTTGGCGGGGGGGACTAGCGGATACGAGCAGTACTTC. Amino acid sequence: CASSLAGGTSGYEQYF. The chain links TRBV5-4 to TRBJ2-7, with TRBD2 matching over 11 bases. J gave up 4 bases and V 0 bases, and 6 bases lay outside the gene matches. Germline CDR1 reads SGHNT; CDR2 reads YYREEE (reference sequence). This CDR3 spans 16 amino acids.

The V gene is TRBV20-1, the J gene TRBJ2-1; 7 positions match TRBD1. The V gene end was trimmed by 7 bases and the J gene end by 6 bases; junction bases not matched to a gene: 3. The CDR3 is 11 residues long. Germline V CDR1 and CDR2: DFQATT, SNEGSKA (reference sequence). For the CDR3, the DNA is TGCAGTGGACAGGGAGCCAATGAGCAGTTCTTC. Translation: CSGQGANEQFF.

Many counts were recorded for this clonotype. This chain joins TRBV3-1 and TRBJ2-7, with D hard to call. The CDR3 consists of 11 residues. The germline gives CDR1 LGHDT, CDR2 YNNKEL (reference sequence). With 2 bases removed from V and 3 bases from J, the gap between germline ends came to 2 bases. Here the CDR3 DNA reads TGTGCCAGCAGCCAAATCTACGAGCAGTACTTC. It is translated as CASSQIYEQYF.

In its sample, this clonotype was seen many times. As DNA, the CDR3 is TGTGCCAGCAGCTCCGGGTCGGGGACGATTGTTTCCTACGAGCAGTACTTC. This codes for CASSSGSGTIVSYEQYF. The genes are TRBV7-2 and TRBJ2-7; TRBD1 or TRBD2 may be the D gene (5 bases each). Trimming shortened V by 4 bases and J by 1 base, and 20 bases separated the two germline ends. CDR3 size: 17 residues. The germline gives CDR1 SGHTA, CDR2 FQGNSA.

This clonotype was seen ten or more times. V gene TRBV29-1 combines with J gene TRBJ2-7; possible D gene TRBD1, 5 bases. Germline V gene sequence: CDR1 SQVTM, CDR2 ANQGSEA. This CDR3 spans 12 amino acids. With 4 bases removed from V and 0 bases from J, the gap between germline ends came to 7 bases. The CDR3 DNA reads TGCAGCGTTGGGACAAGCTCCTACGAGCAGTACTTC. Residues: CSVGTSSYEQYF.

This clonotype appeared many times. This chain connects TRBV11-2 to TRBJ2-5; perhaps D is TRBD1 or TRBD2 (6 bases each). V shed 2 bases and J shed 4 bases, with 11 bases lying between them. This CDR3 contains 14 residues. CDR1 and CDR2 (germline): SGHAT, FQNNGV. The CDR3 protein is CASSLSGGRETQYF. DNA of the CDR3: TGTGCCAGCAGCTTATCCGGGGGCCGAGAGACCCAGTACTTC.

A few counts support this clonotype. The DNA for the CDR3 is TGTGCCAGTCGGGGACTAGCGGGAGACACCGGGGAGCTGTTTTTT. It codes for CASRGLAGDTGELFF. The J gene is TRBJ2-2, the V gene TRBV6-1; 14 positions agree with TRBD2. Per the germline V gene, CDR1 is MNHNS and CDR2 is SASEGT. V was clipped by 9 bases and J by 3 bases; unmatched bases: 3. There are 15 residues in the CDR3.

This clonotype has at least ten counts. DNA of the CDR3: TGCAGTGCTAGTTCCCTCAATTCGGCCAAAAACATTCAGTACTTC. It translates to CSASSLNSAKNIQYF. The chain uses TRBV20-1 and TRBJ2-4; D is ambiguous. V lost 3 bases, J lost 1 base, and 13 bases lay in between. Germline assignment: CDR1 DFQATT and CDR2 SNEGSKA (reference sequence). CDR3 length equals 15 residues.